These T cell receptor beta chains were read from a single sample in a study of blood T cells in healthy people across ages. TCRdb called the 5' RACE reads again in MiXCR, with one record for every CDR3 protein. The sample has 1.5 million to 2 million distinct CDR3 sequences, roughly 28% seen once. The sequenced sample consisted of blood. Source of these receptors: a woman in her 30s in good health. Both conserved end residues are part of each CDR3. Not all rows give a size; the values are once, few, many and, for expanded clones, a class.

cdr3_aa clone_size v_call cdr3_length
CSAPRLAGGNEQFF few TRBV20-1 14
CASRFRPWTDTYEQYF NA TRBV5-6 16
CPSSLIGVAGQYF many TRBV5-1 13
CASSQGSRWGEKLFF NA TRBV4-2 15
CASSSLDLDSYNEQFF NA TRBV6-2/TRBV6-3 16
CASSLASGANSYEQYF NA TRBV5-1 16
CASSLGTDRNSPPHF NA TRBV5-1 15
CASSDIGVIYEQYF NA TRBV2 14
CASSIRGQDIRVTDTQYF NA TRBV19 18
CASSAGPSTDTQYF NA TRBV5-5 14
CASSLAKTILETQYF few TRBV7-6 15
CASSFGAGGPDEQYF few TRBV5-1 15
CASSYSVQGKNIQYF few TRBV27 15
CSARDFGSGENIQYF few TRBV20-1 15
CATSRGDTIQYF few TRBV15 12
CSAREFGQFSGDTRYF NA TRBV20-1 16
CASSSPAPPTSGKSSYEQYF NA TRBV7-2 20
CASSSGGRSNEKLFF few TRBV28 15
CASSLDRVANYNEQFF NA TRBV11-2 16
CASSEGRIYSGNTIYF NA TRBV2 16
CASSFSQGGYEQYF many TRBV5-1 14
CARSTGDTQYF NA TRBV12-3/TRBV12-4 11
CASSLSGVGQETQYF NA TRBV11-2 15